The 2 T cell receptor beta chains below come from one sample, sequenced in a study of blood T cells in healthy people across ages. The authors ran a second PCR of roughly 7 to 11 cycles using a sample-barcoded 5' primer and a J-beta primer mix. Each CDR3 protein gets one entry after TCRdb re-called the 5' RACE reads with MiXCR. In the table there are 720,000 or so distinct CDR3 sequences, over 40% of which are singletons. Source material: blood. The receptors derive from a man older than 75 in good health.

This chain uses TRBV6-1 with TRBJ1-1, with D perhaps TRBD1 (5 bases). In germline, CDR1 is MNHNS, CDR2 SASEGT. Trimming cost V 2 bases and J 0 bases, with 10 bases left between them. The CDR3 runs 15 residues. CDR3 coding DNA: TGTGCCAGCAGTGAAAGCAGGGTTGTGAACACTGAAGCTTTCTTT. Protein sequence: CASSESRVVNTEAFF.

This clonotype was recorded a few times. V is TRBV7-2 and J is TRBJ2-7; unclear D gene. V shed 1 base and J shed 4 bases, with 8 bases lying between them. The germline V gene has CDR1 SGHTA and CDR2 FQGNSA. The CDR3 has 13 amino acids. CDR3 loop: CASSLESGYEQYF. The CDR3, as DNA: TGTGCCAGCAGCTTAGAGAGTGGGTACGAGCAGTACTTC. Together with reference TRBV7-2 and TRBJ2-7, the CDR3 gives the full variable domain: GAGVSQSPSNKVTEKGKDVELRCDPISGHTALYWYRQSLGQGLEFLIYFQGNSAPDKSGLPSDRFSAERTGGSVSTLTIQRTQQEDSAVYLCASSLESGYEQYFGPGTRLTVT.